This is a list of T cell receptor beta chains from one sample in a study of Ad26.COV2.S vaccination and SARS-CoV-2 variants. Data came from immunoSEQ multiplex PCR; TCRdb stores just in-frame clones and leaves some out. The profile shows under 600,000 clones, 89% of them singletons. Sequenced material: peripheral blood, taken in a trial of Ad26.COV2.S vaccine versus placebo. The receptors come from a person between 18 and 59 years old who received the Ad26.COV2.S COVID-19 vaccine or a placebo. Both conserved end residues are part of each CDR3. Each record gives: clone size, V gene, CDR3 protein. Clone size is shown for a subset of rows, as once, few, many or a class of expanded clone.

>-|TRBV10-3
CAISGTGGPLYGYTF
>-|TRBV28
CASSLIQGTGELFF
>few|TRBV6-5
CATRGRQVSRVEAFF
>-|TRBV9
CASSVRPLNTEAFF
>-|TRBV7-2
CASSLVRGGLWQETQYF
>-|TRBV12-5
CASGFLAGEKGTQYF
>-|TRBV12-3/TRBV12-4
CASRITGDTEAFF
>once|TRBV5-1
CASSTSAEVYEQYF
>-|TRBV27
CASSSLGDRTIYEQYF
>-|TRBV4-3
CASSLSWGLASYEQYF
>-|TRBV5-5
CASSTSTGWNTEAFF
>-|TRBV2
CASSLGLGQGEAFF
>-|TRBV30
CAWSPSDRPRYGYTF
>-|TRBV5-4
CASSYRGSNTIYF
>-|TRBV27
CASSLSYGGNEQFF
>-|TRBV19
CASSTGEDRPMNTEAFF
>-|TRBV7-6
CASSPSIQGWGDTQYF
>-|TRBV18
CASSPPGTGGSTGELFF
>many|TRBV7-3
CASSLTAGGSGELFF
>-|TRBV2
CASGRTGRDQPQHF
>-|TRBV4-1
CASSQPGLDGRSYEQYF
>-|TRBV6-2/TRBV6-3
CASSYGGQGRYF
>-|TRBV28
CASSFGRWGRNTDTQYF
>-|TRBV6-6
CASTPGNAYEQYF
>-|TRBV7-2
CASSPRDRAGNTIYF
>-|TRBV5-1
CASGMRHSQDGYTF
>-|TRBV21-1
CASSKDGGMNTGELFF
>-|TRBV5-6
CASSFGQAYEQYF
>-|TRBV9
CASSSQLDRLYGYTF